The 11 T cell receptor beta chains in this list originate from one sample, sequenced in a study of human T cells and chemical hapten exposure. Time point given: patch test 3, about 24 weeks after DPC sensitization. Treatment described: therapeutic diphenylcyclopropenone sensitization with weekly scalp DPC. Using its own MiXCR run on the RACE reads, TCRdb lists one record per CDR3 protein. The table includes about 160,000 distinct CDR3 sequences, 25% to 35% detected once. Specimen: whole blood, collected in connection with sensitization to the hapten diphenylcyclopropenone (DPC). The receptors originated from a woman under 30 with alopecia areata. Some clones in this sample may be carry-over from other donors' samples.

This clonotype was seen only a few times. The chain combines TRBV2 with TRBJ2-2; D ambiguous. Germline lookup yields CDR1 SNHLY and CDR2 FYNNEI. Trimming stripped 7 bases from V and 4 bases from J, with 13 bases between. The CDR3 covers 14 residues. The CDR3 region is CASTRPWGTGELFF. CDR3 DNA sequence: TGTGCCAGCACCAGACCCTGGGGCACCGGGGAGCTGTTTTTT.

In its sample, this clonotype was seen many times. V and J are TRBV6-5 and TRBJ1-6; no reliable D call. The V gene's germline CDR1 is MNHEY and CDR2 SVGAGI. The CDR3 extends over 11 amino acids. V was clipped by 10 bases and J by 14 bases, with 15 bases between them. This CDR3 reads CATKRERALHF. The CDR3 nucleotides read TGTGCCACCAAACGGGAGAGGGCCCTCCACTTT.

The sample holds a few counts of this clonotype. The V gene is TRBV25-1, the J gene TRBJ2-7; no firm D call. Per germline, CDR1 MGHDK and CDR2 SYGVNS. The CDR3 is 13 residues long. V shed 4 bases and J shed 10 bases, with 17 bases lying between them. The CDR3 DNA follows: TGTGCCAGCAGTGGCCTACATCCCACCGACCAGTACTTC. Amino acids: CASSGLHPTDQYF.

Only a few counts were recorded for this clonotype. V and J are TRBV7-8 and TRBJ2-5, with D unclear. V was shortened by 5 bases and J by 9 bases, with 10 bases between the two germline ends. This CDR3 spans 11 amino acids. Germline assignment: CDR1 SGHVS and CDR2 FQNEAQ. DNA for the CDR3: TGTGCCAGCAGCCTCGACATACCCCAGTACTTC. This gives the protein CASSLDIPQYF. Full variable domain (missing parts from reference TRBV7-8 and TRBJ2-5): GAGVSQSPRYKVAKRGQDVALRCDPISGHVSLFWYQQALGQGPEFLTYFQNEAQLDKSGLPSDRFFAERPEGSVSTLKIQRTQQEDSAVYLCASSLDIPQYFGPGTRLLVL.

The chain links TRBV12-3 or TRBV12-4 to TRBJ2-1; D may be TRBD2 (5 bases). Trimming removed 3 bases at V and 9 bases at J, with 21 bases between. This CDR3 has 16 residues. As DNA, the CDR3 is TGTGCCAGCAGTTTGCCCGCGGTCGCGGGTGCCACTGAGCAGTTCTTC. Its protein is CASSLPAVAGATEQFF.

The rearrangement links TRBV24-1 to TRBJ2-3, with 9 bases identical to TRBD2. CDR1 KGHDR and CDR2 SFDVKD come from the germline V gene. The CDR3 loop spans 14 amino acids. Trimming removed 5 bases from V and 1 base from J; junction bases left unmatched: 0. The CDR3 is CATSGTSGTDTQYF. The CDR3, as DNA: TGTGCCACCAGTGGGACTAGCGGCACAGATACGCAGTATTTT.

The rearrangement uses TRBV28 and TRBJ1-1, with no clear D. This CDR3 region has 12 residues. Germline CDR1 MDHEN, CDR2 SYDVKM. With 4 bases removed from V and 4 bases from J, the gap between germline ends came to 7 bases. The CDR3 loop is CASSSAATEAFF. CDR3 sequence (DNA): TGTGCCAGCAGTTCAGCTGCCACTGAAGCTTTCTTT.

This clonotype has more than one count but fewer than ten. The V call is TRBV20-1, the J call TRBJ2-7; 7 bases map to TRBD1. Germline trimming cut 0 bases from V and 6 bases from J; bases unmatched to any gene: 11. Germline CDR1 DFQATT, CDR2 SNEGSKA (reference sequence). The CDR3 covers 15 residues. CDR3 nucleotides: TGCAGTGCTAGAGAGATCGGGACAGATTCCCGCGAGCAGTACTTC. The encoded protein is CSAREIGTDSREQYF.

The chain couples TRBV12-3 or TRBV12-4 to TRBJ1-6; D is possibly TRBD1 (6 bases). The CDR3 runs 16 residues. V shed 4 bases and J shed 8 bases, with 18 bases lying between them. CDR3 nucleotides: TGTGCCAGCAGTTCCTCTAGGGGGACGGGAGATTCACCCCTCCACTTT. Translated, it gives CASSSSRGTGDSPLHF.

The J gene is TRBJ2-1, the V gene TRBV4-1; D gene ambiguous. This CDR3 contains 12 residues. From germline, CDR1 is MGHRA and CDR2 YSYEKL. V lost 1 base and J 13 bases, leaving 11 bases between the germline ends. The CDR3 DNA is TGCGCCAGCAGCCAAGGGCCGCTACCCCAGTTCTTC. This encodes CASSQGPLPQFF.

The sample holds a few counts of this clonotype. J is TRBJ2-2 and V is TRBV29-1, with D unclear. This CDR3 is built from 11 residues. Germline assignment: CDR1 SQVTM and CDR2 ANQGSEA. V was trimmed by 2 bases and J by 7 bases, leaving 5 bases between them. CDR3 sequence reads: CSVERVGELFF. CDR3 sequence (DNA): TGCAGCGTTGAAAGGGTCGGGGAGCTGTTTTTT.